Sequencing of this T cell receptor (beta chain) was carried out in a study of OX40 agonist ivuxolimab in advanced cancers. Study-level points and caveats: Some nonresponders additionally presented with little normalized T-cell clonal expansion. In the expanded peripheral T cells, antigen specificity was never determined.

This CDR3 spans 13 amino acids. Trimming pared 5 bases from V and 1 base from J, leaving 7 bases between. Germline V gene sequence: CDR1 PRHDT, CDR2 FYEKMQ (reference sequence). The method was immunoSEQ multiplex PCR; TCRdb's version includes in-frame clones alone and lacks a portion of them. The data show 85,000 to 120,000 clones, with 90% seen just once and more than 0.4% held by the top ten. This clone has just a few counts. The antigen is not known. Other DNA sequences from this sample encode an identical CDR3 as well. The sample consisted of CD4+ or CD8+ T cells sorted from blood, taken in a trial of the OX40 agonist ivuxolimab. The receptor was isolated from an adult with an advanced solid tumor such as melanoma, head and neck, liver or kidney cancer. The chain combines TRBV13 with TRBJ2-3; D ambiguous. The CDR3 region is CASSPQGTDTQYF. CDR3 DNA sequence: TGTGCCAGCAGCCCCCAGGGCACAGATACGCAGTATTTT. The entire variable domain, with the rest obtained from reference TRBV13 and TRBJ2-3, is as follows: AAGVIQSPRHLIKEKRETATLKCYPIPRHDTVYWYQQGPGQDPQFLISFYEKMQSDKGSIPDRFSAQQFSDYHSELNMSSLELGDSALYFCASSPQGTDTQYFGPGTRLTVL.